The entry below gives a single T cell receptor beta chain sequence along with its context. The V end was cut by 4 bases, the J end by 5 bases, with 11 bases between. Per the germline V gene, CDR1 is SNHLY and CDR2 is FYNNEI. CDR3 length: 13 amino acids. This entry is derived from a study of blood T cell repertoires in COVID-19. Study overall: Researchers got acute and convalescent COVID-19 samples from the United States, Italy and Spain.

Measured with immunoSEQ multiplex PCR; TCRdb has only the in-frame clones, and not every one. The table has some 42,000 clones, just under 85% seen once. This clonotype originated in a man aged 50-59 years with active COVID-19. V gene TRBV2 combines with J gene TRBJ2-5; D unclear. The material sequenced was peripheral blood. As DNA, the CDR3 is TGTGCCAGCAGTGCGTGGGCCCGGGAGACCCAGTACTTC. This sequence encodes CASSAWARETQYF.